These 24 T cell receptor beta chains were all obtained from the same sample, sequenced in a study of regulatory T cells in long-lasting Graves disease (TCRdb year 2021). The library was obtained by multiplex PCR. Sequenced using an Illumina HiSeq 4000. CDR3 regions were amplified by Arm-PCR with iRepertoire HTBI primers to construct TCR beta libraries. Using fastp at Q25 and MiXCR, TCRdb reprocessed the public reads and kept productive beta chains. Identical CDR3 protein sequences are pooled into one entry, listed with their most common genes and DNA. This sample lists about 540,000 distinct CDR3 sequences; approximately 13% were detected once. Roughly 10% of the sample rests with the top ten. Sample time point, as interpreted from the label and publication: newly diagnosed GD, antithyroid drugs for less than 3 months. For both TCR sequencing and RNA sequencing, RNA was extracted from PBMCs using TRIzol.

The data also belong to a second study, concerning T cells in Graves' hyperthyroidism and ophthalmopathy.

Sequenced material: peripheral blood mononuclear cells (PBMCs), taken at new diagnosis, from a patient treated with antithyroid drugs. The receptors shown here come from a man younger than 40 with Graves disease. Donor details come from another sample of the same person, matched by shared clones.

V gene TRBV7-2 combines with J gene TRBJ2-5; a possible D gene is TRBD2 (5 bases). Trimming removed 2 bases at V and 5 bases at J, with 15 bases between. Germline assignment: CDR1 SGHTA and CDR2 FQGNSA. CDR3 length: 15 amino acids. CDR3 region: CASSLFLAREETQYF. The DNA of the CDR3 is TGTGCCAGCAGCTTATTTCTAGCTCGAGAGGAGACCCAGTACTTC.

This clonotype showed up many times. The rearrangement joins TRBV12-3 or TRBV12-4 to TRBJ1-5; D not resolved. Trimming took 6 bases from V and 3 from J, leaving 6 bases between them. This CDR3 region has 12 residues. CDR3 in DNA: TGTGCCAGCAGCCCCGACAATCAGCCCCAGCATTTT. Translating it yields CASSPDNQPQHF.

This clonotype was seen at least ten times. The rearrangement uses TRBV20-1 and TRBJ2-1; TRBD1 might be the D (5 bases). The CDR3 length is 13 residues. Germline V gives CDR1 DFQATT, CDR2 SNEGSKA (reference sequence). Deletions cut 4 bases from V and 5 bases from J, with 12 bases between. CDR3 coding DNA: TGCAGTGCTACAACAGGAAGGGACAATGAGCAGTTCTTC. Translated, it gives CSATTGRDNEQFF.

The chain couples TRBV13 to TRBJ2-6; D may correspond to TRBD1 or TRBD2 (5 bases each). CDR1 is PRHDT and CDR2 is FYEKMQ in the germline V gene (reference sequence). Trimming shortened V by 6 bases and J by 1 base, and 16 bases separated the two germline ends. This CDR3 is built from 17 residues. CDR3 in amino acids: CASRKTGPKSGANVLTF. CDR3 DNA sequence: TGTGCCAGCAGAAAAACGGGACCGAAATCTGGGGCCAACGTCCTGACTTTC.

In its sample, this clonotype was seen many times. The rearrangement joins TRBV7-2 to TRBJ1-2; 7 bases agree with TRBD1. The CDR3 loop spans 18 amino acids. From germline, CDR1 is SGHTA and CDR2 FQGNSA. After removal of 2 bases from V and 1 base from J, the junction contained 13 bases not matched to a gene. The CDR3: CASSLLPLDRWSNYGYTF. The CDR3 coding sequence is TGTGCCAGCAGCTTACTGCCCCTGGACAGGTGGAGTAACTATGGCTACACCTTC.

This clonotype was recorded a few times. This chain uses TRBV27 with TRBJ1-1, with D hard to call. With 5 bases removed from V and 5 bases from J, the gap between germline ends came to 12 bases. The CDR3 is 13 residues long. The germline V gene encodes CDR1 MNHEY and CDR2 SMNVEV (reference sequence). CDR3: CASSMSRRTEAFF. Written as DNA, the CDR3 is TGTGCCAGCAGTATGTCGCGGCGGACTGAAGCTTTCTTT.

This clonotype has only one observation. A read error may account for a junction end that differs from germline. The CDR3 bases are TGTGCCAGCAGCTTATCGGACAGCCCTAACTATGGCTACACCTTC. Protein product: CASSLSDSPNYGYTF. The rearrangement links TRBV27 to TRBJ1-2, with a weak D call TRBD1 (6 bases). The CDR3 has 15 residues. CDR1 and CDR2 (germline): MNHEY, SMNVEV (reference sequence).

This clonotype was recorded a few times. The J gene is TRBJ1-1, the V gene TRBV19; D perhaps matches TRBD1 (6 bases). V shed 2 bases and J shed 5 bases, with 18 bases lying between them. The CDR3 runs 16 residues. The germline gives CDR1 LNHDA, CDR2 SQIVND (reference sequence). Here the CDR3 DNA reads TGTGCCAGTAGTATATGGTCGGGGGGCCGGGAAACTGAAGCTTTCTTT. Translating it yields CASSIWSGGRETEAFF.

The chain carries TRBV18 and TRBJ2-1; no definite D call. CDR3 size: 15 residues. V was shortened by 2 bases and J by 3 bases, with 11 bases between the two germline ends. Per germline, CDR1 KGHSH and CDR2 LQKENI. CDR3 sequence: CASSPGLGGYNEQFF. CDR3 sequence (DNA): TGTGCCAGCTCACCAGGTCTTGGCGGCTACAATGAGCAGTTCTTC.

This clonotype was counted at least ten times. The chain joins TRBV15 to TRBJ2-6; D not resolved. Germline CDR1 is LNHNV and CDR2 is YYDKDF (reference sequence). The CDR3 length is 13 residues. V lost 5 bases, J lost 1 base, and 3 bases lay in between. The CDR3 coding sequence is TGTGCCACCAGCCCGTCTGGGGCCAACGTCCTGACTTTC. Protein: CATSPSGANVLTF.

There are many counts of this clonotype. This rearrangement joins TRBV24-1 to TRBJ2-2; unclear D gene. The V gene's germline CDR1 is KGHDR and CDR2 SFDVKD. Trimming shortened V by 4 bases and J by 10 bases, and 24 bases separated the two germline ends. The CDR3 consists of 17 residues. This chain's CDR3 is CATSDVSVYSSTEELFF. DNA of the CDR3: TGTGCCACCAGTGACGTGTCAGTTTATTCGAGTACGGAGGAGCTGTTTTTT.

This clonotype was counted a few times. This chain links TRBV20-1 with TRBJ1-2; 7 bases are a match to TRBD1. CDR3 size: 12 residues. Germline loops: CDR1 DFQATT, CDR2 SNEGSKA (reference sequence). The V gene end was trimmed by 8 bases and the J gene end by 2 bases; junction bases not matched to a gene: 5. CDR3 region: CSPSDRNYGYTF. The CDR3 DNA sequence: TGCAGTCCCTCGGACAGGAACTATGGCTACACCTTC.

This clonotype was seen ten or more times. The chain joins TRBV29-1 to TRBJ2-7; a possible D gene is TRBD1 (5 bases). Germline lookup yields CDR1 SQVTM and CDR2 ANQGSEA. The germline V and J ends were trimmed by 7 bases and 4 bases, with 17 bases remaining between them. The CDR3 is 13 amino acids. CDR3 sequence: CSAMRPGLYEQYF. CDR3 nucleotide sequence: TGCAGCGCCATGCGACCAGGGCTGTACGAGCAGTACTTC.

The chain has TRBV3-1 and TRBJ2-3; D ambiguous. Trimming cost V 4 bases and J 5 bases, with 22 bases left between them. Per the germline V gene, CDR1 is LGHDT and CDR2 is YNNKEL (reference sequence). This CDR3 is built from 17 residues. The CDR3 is CASSRRLGISGRDTQYF. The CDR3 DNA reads TGTGCCAGCAGCCGCCGACTTGGGATTTCGGGCCGAGATACGCAGTATTTT.

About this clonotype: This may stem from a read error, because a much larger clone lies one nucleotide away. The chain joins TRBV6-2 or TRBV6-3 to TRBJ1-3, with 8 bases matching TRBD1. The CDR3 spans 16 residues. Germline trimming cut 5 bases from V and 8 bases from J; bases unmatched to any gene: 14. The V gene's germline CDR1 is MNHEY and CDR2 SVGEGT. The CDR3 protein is CASSESTGGLGDTIYF. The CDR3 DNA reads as TGTGCCAGCAGTGAATCCACAGGGGGGCTAGGAGACACCATATATTTT.

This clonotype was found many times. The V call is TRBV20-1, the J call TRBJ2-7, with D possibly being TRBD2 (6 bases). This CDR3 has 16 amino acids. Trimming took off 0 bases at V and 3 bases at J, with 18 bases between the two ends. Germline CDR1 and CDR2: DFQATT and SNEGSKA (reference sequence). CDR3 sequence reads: CSARDHLRGALYEQYF. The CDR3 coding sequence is TGCAGTGCTAGAGATCATCTGCGGGGAGCCCTCTACGAGCAGTACTTC.

The CDR3 DNA is TGCGCCAGCAGCCAATCCCCGGCCCTTCGCGGGAGCACTGAAGCTTTCTTT. Residues: CASSQSPALRGSTEAFF. J is TRBJ1-1 and V is TRBV4-1; D is undetermined. V gave up 2 bases and J gave up 4 bases, with 20 bases separating them. In germline, CDR1 is MGHRA, CDR2 YSYEKL. The CDR3 has 17 residues.

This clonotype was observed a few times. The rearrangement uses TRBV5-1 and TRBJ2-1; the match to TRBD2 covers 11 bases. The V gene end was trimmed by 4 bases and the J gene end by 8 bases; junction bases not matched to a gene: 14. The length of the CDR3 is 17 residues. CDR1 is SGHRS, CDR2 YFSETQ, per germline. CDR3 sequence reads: CASSHTSSGRTGDEQFF. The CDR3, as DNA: TGCGCCAGCAGCCACACTTCTAGCGGGAGGACGGGAGATGAGCAGTTCTTC.

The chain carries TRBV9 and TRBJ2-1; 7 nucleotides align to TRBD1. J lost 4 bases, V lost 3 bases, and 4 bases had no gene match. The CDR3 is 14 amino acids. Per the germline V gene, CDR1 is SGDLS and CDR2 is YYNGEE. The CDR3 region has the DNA TGTGCCAGCAGCGACAGGGGAACTTACAATGAGCAGTTCTTC. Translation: CASSDRGTYNEQFF.

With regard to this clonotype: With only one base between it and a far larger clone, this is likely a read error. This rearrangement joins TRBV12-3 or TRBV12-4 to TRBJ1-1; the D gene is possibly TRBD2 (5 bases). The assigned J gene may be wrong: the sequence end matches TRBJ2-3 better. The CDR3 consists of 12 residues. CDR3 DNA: TGTGGCAGCAGCCCCGGGAAGATTTCGCAGTATTTT. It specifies CGSSPGKISQYF.

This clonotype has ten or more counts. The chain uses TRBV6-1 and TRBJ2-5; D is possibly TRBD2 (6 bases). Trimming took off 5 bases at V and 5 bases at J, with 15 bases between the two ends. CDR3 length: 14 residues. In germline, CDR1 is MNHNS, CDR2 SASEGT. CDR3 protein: CASSPGRRGETQYF. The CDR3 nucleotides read TGTGCCAGCAGTCCCGGGCGGCGGGGTGAGACCCAGTACTTC.

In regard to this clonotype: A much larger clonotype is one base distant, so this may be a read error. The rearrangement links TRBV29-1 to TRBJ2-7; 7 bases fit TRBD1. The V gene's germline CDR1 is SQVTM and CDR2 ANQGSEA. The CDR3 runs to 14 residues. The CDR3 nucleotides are TGCAGCGTTGTTTCCAGACAGGGCTCCTGCGAGCAGTACTTC. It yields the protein CSVVSRQGSCEQYF.

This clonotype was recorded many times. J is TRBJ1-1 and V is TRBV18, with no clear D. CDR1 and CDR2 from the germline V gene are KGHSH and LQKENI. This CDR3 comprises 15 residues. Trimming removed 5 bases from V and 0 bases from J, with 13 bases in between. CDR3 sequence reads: CASSSTLVLNTEAFF. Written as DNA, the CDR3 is TGTGCCAGCTCATCAACCCTCGTCCTGAACACTGAAGCTTTCTTT.

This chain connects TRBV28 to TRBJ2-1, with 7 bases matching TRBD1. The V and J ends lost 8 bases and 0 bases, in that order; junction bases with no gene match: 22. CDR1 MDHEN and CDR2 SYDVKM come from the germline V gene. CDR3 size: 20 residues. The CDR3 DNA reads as TGTGCCAGCTCACTCAATCAGGGCAGGGGGAAATTATACTCCTACAATGAGCAGTTCTTC. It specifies CASSLNQGRGKLYSYNEQFF.